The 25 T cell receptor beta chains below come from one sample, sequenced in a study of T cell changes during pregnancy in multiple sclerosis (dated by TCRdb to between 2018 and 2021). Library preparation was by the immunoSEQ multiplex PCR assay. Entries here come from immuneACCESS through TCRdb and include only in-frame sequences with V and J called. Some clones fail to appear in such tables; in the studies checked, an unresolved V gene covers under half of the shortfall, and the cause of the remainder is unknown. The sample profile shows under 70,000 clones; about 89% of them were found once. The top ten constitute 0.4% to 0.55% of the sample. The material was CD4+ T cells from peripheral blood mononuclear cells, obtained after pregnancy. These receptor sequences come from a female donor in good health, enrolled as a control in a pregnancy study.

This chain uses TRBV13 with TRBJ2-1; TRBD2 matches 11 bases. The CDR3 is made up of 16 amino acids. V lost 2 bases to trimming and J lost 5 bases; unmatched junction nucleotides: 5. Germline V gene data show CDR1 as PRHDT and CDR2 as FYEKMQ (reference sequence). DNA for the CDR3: TGTGCCAGCAGCTTATGGCTAGCGGGGGGCCACAATGAGCAGTTCTTC. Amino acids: CASSLWLAGGHNEQFF.

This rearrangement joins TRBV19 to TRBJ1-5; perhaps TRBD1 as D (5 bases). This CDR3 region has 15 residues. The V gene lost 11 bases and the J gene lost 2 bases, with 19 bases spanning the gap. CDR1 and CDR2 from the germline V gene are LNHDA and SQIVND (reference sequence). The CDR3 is CAANAPGTRNQPQHF. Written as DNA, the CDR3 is TGTGCCGCCAATGCCCCAGGGACTCGCAATCAGCCCCAGCATTTT.

The CDR3 bases are TGCGCCAGCAGCTTGGAGGGACAGGATCAAGAGACCCAGTACTTC. As protein: CASSLEGQDQETQYF. The chain has TRBV5-1 and TRBJ2-5, with 8 bases lining up with TRBD1. V was clipped by 0 bases and J by 2 bases; unmatched bases: 3. The CDR3 loop spans 15 amino acids. Germline V gene sequence: CDR1 SGHRS, CDR2 YFSETQ.

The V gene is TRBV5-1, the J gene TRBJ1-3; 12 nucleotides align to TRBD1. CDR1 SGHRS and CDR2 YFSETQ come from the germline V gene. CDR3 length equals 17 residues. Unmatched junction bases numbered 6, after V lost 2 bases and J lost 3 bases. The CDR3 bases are TGCGCCAGCAGCTTTTCAGGGACAGGGGGCAGTGGAAACACCATATATTTT. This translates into CASSFSGTGGSGNTIYF.

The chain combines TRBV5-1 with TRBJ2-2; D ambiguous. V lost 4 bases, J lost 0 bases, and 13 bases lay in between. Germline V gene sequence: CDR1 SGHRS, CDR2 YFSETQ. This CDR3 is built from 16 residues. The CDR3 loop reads CASSLNLGANTGELFF. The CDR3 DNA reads TGCGCCAGCAGCCTGAATCTGGGCGCGAACACCGGGGAGCTGTTTTTT.

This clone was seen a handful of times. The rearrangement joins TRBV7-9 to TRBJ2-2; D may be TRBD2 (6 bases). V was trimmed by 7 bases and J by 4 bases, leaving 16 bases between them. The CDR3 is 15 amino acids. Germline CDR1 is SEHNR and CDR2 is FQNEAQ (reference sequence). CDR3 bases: TGTGCCAGCACCTGGGGGGACGGTTCCACCGGGGAGCTGTTTTTT. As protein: CASTWGDGSTGELFF.

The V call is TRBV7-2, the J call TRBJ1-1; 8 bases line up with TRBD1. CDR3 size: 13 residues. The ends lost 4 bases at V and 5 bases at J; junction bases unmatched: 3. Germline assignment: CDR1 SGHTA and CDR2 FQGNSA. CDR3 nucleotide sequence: TGTGCCAGCAGCTCGGACAGGGAAACTGAAGCTTTCTTT. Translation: CASSSDRETEAFF.

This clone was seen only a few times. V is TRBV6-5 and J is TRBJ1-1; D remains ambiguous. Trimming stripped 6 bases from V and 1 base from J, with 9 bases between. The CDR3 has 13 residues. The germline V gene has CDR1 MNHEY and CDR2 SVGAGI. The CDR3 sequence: CASRRSGNTEAFF. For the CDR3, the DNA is TGTGCCAGCAGGCGATCAGGGAACACTGAAGCTTTCTTT.

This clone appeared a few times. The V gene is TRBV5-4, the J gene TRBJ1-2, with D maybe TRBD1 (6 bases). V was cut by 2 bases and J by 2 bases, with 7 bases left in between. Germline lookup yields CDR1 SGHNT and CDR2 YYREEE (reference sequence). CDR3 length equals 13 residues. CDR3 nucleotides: TGTGCCAGCAGCTTAGACAGGAACTATGGCTACACCTTC. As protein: CASSLDRNYGYTF.

The CDR3 sequence is CASSLQTFGTAGNTIYF. The DNA of the CDR3 is TGTGCCAGCAGCTTACAGACTTTTGGGACAGCTGGAAACACCATATATTTT. This rearrangement joins TRBV7-6 to TRBJ1-3; the match to TRBD1 covers 7 bases. The CDR3 covers 17 residues. Per the germline V gene, CDR1 is SGHVS and CDR2 is FNYEAQ. The V and J ends lost 2 bases and 2 bases, in that order; junction bases with no gene match: 9. Drawing the rest from reference TRBV7-6 and TRBJ1-3, the complete variable domain is GAGVSQSPRYKVTKRGQDVALRCDPISGHVSLYWYRQALGQGPEFLTYFNYEAQQDKSGLPNDRFSAERPEGSISTLTIQRTEQRDSAMYRCASSLQTFGTAGNTIYFGEGSWLTVV.

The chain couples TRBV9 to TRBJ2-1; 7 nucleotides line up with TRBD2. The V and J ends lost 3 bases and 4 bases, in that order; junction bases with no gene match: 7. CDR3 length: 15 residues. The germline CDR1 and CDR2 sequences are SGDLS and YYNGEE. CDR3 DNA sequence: TGTGCCAGCAGCGATTCGGGGGGTCATTACAATGAGCAGTTCTTC. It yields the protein CASSDSGGHYNEQFF.

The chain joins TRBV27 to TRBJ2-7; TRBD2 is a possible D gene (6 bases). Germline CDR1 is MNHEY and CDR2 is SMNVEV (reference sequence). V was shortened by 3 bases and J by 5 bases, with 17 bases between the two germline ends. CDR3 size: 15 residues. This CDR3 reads CASSFSGVVTDEQYF. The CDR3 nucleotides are TGTGCCAGCAGTTTCTCGGGGGTGGTGACGGACGAGCAGTACTTC.

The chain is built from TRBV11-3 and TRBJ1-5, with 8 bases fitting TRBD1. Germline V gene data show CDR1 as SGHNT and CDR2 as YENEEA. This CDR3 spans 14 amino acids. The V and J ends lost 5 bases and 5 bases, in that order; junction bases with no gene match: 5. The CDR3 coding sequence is TGTGCCAGCAGCCGTACAGGGGGGGATCAGCCCCAGCATTTT. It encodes CASSRTGGDQPQHF.

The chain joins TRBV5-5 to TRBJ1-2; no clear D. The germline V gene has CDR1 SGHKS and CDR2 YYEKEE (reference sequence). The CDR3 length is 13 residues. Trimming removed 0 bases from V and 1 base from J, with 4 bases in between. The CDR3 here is CASSLDFNYGYTF. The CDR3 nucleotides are TGTGCCAGCAGCTTGGACTTTAACTATGGCTACACCTTC.

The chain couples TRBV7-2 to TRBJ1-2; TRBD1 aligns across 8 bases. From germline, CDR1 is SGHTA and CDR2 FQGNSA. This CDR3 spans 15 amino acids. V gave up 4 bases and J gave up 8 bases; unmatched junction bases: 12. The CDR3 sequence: CASSSAGQESRGYTF. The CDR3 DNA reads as TGTGCCAGCAGCTCCGCGGGACAGGAATCCCGCGGCTACACCTTC.

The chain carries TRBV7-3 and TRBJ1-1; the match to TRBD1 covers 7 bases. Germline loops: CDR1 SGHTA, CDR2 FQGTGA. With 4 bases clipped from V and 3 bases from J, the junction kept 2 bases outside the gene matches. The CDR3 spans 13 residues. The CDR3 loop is CASSYTGDTEAFF. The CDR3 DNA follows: TGTGCCAGCAGCTATACAGGGGACACTGAAGCTTTCTTT.

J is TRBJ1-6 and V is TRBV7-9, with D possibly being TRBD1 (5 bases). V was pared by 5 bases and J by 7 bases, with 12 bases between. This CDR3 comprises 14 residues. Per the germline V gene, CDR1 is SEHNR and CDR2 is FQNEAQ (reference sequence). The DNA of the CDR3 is TGTGCCAGCAGCCGGCCCGGGGGAAATTCACCCCTCCACTTT. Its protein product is CASSRPGGNSPLHF.

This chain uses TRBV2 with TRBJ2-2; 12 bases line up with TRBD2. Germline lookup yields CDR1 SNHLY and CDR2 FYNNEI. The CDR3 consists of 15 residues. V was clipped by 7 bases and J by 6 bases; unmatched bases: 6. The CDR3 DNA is TGTGCCAGCACCAAACTAGCGGGGGGATCCGGGGAGCTGTTTTTT. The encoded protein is CASTKLAGGSGELFF.

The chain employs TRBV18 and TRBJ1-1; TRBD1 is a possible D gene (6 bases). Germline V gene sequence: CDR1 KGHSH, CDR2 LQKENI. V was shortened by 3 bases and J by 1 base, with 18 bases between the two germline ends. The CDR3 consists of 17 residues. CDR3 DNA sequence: TGTGCCAGCTCACCTCTAGGAACGAGACAGGCGAACACTGAAGCTTTCTTT. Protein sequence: CASSPLGTRQANTEAFF.

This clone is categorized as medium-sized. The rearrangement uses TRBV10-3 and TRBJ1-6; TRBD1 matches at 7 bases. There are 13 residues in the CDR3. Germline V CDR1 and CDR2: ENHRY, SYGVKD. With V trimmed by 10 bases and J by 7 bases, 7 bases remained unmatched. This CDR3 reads CATGQDPNSPLHF. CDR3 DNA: TGTGCCACCGGACAGGACCCGAATTCACCCCTCCACTTT.

CDR3 in DNA: TGTGCCAGCAGTGAATCCACAGCCCGAGCGGGGGCTGAAGCTTTCTTT. Translating it yields CASSESTARAGAEAFF. This chain links TRBV6-1 with TRBJ1-1; the D gene is possibly TRBD1 (5 bases). There are 16 residues in the CDR3. With 2 bases removed from V and 6 bases from J, the gap between germline ends came to 19 bases. From germline, CDR1 is MNHNS and CDR2 SASEGT.

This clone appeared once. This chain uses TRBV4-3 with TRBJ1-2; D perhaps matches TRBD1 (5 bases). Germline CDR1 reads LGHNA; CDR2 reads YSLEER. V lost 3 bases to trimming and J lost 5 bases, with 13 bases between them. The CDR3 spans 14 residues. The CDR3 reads CASSQNPGGYGYTF. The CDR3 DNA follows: TGCGCCAGCAGCCAGAACCCGGGGGGGTATGGCTACACCTTC.

The CDR3 nucleotides read TGCGCCAGCTCCCCCAGGGCTAGCGGGGGGACAGATACGCAGTATTTT. Its protein is CASSPRASGGTDTQYF. The chain combines TRBV4-3 with TRBJ2-3, with TRBD2 matching 11 bases. CDR1 is LGHNA and CDR2 is YSLEER in the germline V gene. V shed 8 bases and J 3 bases; nucleotides not matched to a gene: 10. The CDR3 is 16 residues long.

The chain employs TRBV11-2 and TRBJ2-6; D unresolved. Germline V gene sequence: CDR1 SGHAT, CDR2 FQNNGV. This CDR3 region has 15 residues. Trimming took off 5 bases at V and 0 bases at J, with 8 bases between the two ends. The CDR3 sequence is CASSPLFSGANVLTF. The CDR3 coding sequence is TGTGCCAGCAGCCCTCTGTTCTCTGGGGCCAACGTCCTGACTTTC.

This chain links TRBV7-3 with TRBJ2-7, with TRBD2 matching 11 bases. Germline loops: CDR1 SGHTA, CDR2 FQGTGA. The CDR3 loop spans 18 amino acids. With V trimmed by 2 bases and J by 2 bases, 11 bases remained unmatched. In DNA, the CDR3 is TGTGCCAGCAGCTTAGCAGCAGGGACTAGCGGCGGCCCCTACGAGCAGTACTTC. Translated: CASSLAAGTSGGPYEQYF.